These T cell receptor beta chains were read from a single sample in a study of sequential checkpoint blockade in melanoma. Sequencing used immunoSEQ multiplex PCR; TCRdb keeps in-frame clones, though not all of them. Of fewer than 15,000 clones in the sample, more than 75% were seen once. Sample: CD8+ T cells sorted from blood (inferred from file names), taken from a patient given nivolumab and ipilimumab in sequence. These receptors were taken from a human donor with melanoma. Each CDR3 is given with its conserved first and last residue. D genes are given only for firm matches. The size entry is marked missing in some rows and otherwise reads once, few, many or a size class.

NA,NA,TRBV27,TRBJ2-7,TGTGCCAGCAGTCCCGGGTCTTTCTCCTACGAGCAGTACTTC,CASSPGSFSYEQYF
NA,TRBD1,TRBV9,TRBJ2-6,TGTGCCAGCAGCGTAGTCCGGGACAGGGCCTCGGGGGCCAACGTCCTGACTTTC,CASSVVRDRASGANVLTF
once,TRBD2,TRBV9,TRBJ2-1,TGTGCCAGCAGGACTAGCGGGAACCTGTTCTTC,CASRTSGNLFF
NA,TRBD1,TRBV6-5,TRBJ2-5,TGTGCCAGCAGGACAGGGGGCCCCGAGACCCAGTACTTC,CASRTGGPETQYF
once,TRBD1,TRBV19,TRBJ1-2,TGTGCCAGTAGTATCTCCGGGACAGGGGGTGGCTACACCTTC,CASSISGTGGGYTF
NA,TRBD1,TRBV15,TRBJ2-7,TGTGCCACCAGCAGAGTGCCCCGGGGACAGACCTACGAGCAGTACTTC,CATSRVPRGQTYEQYF
NA,NA,TRBV4-1,TRBJ2-5,TGCGCCAGCAGCCAAGATCGGCGAGGGGAGACCCAGTACTTC,CASSQDRRGETQYF
NA,NA,TRBV27,TRBJ2-7,TGTGCCAGCAGTTTCGGGCTAGCGAGTTCCTACGAGCAGTACTTC,CASSFGLASSYEQYF
medium-sized,TRBD1,TRBV10-3,TRBJ1-2,TGTGCCATCAGTGAGACCCCCCGGGGACAGGGGGCCGAGGGCTACACCTTC,CAISETPRGQGAEGYTF
NA,NA,TRBV5-4,TRBJ2-1,TGTGCCAGCAGCTGGGGGGAAAACAATGAGCAGTTCTTC,CASSWGENNEQFF
NA,TRBD1,TRBV5-8,TRBJ2-7,TGTGCCAGCAGCGCCAAGACAGGGTATTCCTCCTACGAGCAGTACTTC,CASSAKTGYSSYEQYF
NA,TRBD2,TRBV7-2,TRBJ2-3,TGTGCCAGCAGCCGTCGACTAGCGGGGGGACTTAGCACAGATACGCAGTATTTT,CASSRRLAGGLSTDTQYF
NA,TRBD1,TRBV15,TRBJ2-3,TGTGCCACCAGCGTACAGGGGACGTCTGGCACAGATACGCAGTATTTT,CATSVQGTSGTDTQYF
few,TRBD2,TRBV25-1,TRBJ2-5,TGTGCCAGCAGTGAATACGCCGGGGGGGGAAAGAGACCCTTGGACTTC,CASSEYAGGGKRPLDF
NA,NA,TRBV28,TRBJ2-3,TGTGCCAGCAGTTTCCCCTCCGAGGATACGCAGTATTTT,CASSFPSEDTQYF
NA,NA,TRBV6-5,TRBJ2-3,TGTGCCAGCAGTTACTCAGCCTTGGATACGCAGTATTTT,CASSYSALDTQYF
NA,TRBD2,TRBV7-9,TRBJ2-1,TGTGCCAGCAATTTAGAGGGAGGGCCTTCAGGGAATGAGCAGTTCTTC,CASNLEGGPSGNEQFF
NA,TRBD2,TRBV4-1,TRBJ2-1,TGCGCCAGCAGCCTGGGACTAGCGGGAGGTGGTGGTAATGAGCAGTTCTTC,CASSLGLAGGGGNEQFF
NA,TRBD2,TRBV11-3,TRBJ2-1,TGTGCCAGCAGCAGGACTAGCGGGGGGAACAATGAGCAGTTCTTC,CASSRTSGGNNEQFF
NA,TRBD1,TRBV5-1,TRBJ2-7,TGCGCCAGCAGCTTGGAGGGACAGAGCTCCTACGAGCAGTACTTC,CASSLEGQSSYEQYF
NA,TRBD2,TRBV7-8,TRBJ2-1,TGTGCCAGCAGCTATCTAGCGGGGGGGCTCAATGAGCAGTTCTTC,CASSYLAGGLNEQFF
NA,NA,TRBV15,TRBJ2-7,TGTGCCACCAGCAGATCCCGGGACACAGCCTACGAGCAGTACTTC,CATSRSRDTAYEQYF
NA,TRBD1,TRBV29-1,TRBJ1-2,TGCAGCGTTGAAGGAGCGGGACAGGGCATTGGCTACACCTTC,CSVEGAGQGIGYTF
NA,NA,TRBV4-3,TRBJ2-7,TGCGCCAGCAGCCAGGCCCGCGAGGGAGGAAGGTACGAGCAGTACTTC,CASSQAREGGRYEQYF
few,NA,TRBV9,TRBJ2-1,TGTGCCAGCAGCGTCCCCACAGCTAGCGATCATGAGCAGTTCTTC,CASSVPTASDHEQFF
NA,NA,TRBV15,TRBJ1-5,TGTGCCACCGGACAGCTCAATCAGCCCCAGCATTTT,CATGQLNQPQHF
few,TRBD1,TRBV11-2,TRBJ2-1,TGTGCCAGCAGCACCCGACAGGGCCCGGGGCAGTTCTTC,CASSTRQGPGQFF
NA,NA,TRBV27,TRBJ1-6,TGTGCCAGCAGCTGGGGGGACCCCTATAATTCACCCCTCCACTTT,CASSWGDPYNSPLHF